Below, 31 T cell receptor beta chains from the same sample are listed, as sequenced in a study of blood T cells in healthy people across ages. The use of a sample-barcoded 5' primer and a J-beta primer mix characterized a second PCR of roughly 6 to 11 cycles. TCRdb re-derived calls from the 5' RACE reads in MiXCR, one entry per CDR3 protein. The sample includes about 680,000 distinct CDR3 sequences, around 45% of them seen just once. The sequenced material came from blood. All receptors derive from a woman aged 55-69 years in good health.

This rearrangement joins TRBV7-9 to TRBJ1-1; D gene ambiguous. The germline V gene encodes CDR1 SEHNR and CDR2 FQNEAQ (reference sequence). The CDR3 runs 13 residues. Trimming left V 4 bases short and J 8 bases short, with 14 bases between. CDR3 sequence reads: CASSSLEGYEAFF. The CDR3 DNA is TGTGCCAGCAGCTCTTTAGAAGGATACGAAGCTTTCTTT.

The chain recombines TRBV11-2 with TRBJ2-5, with 9 bases identical to TRBD2. Germline-derived CDR1 and CDR2 are SGHAT and FQNNGV. J was trimmed by 1 base and V by 2 bases; bases with no gene match: 8. The length of the CDR3 is 17 residues. The CDR3 DNA reads TGTGCCAGCAGCTTATTGAAGGCTAGCGGGGTCCAAGAGACCCAGTACTTC. Its translation is CASSLLKASGVQETQYF.

The V call is TRBV28, the J call TRBJ2-1; 8 positions agree with TRBD1. The CDR3 contains 17 residues. Germline V gene data show CDR1 as MDHEN and CDR2 as SYDVKM. Trimming removed 5 bases from V and 5 bases from J; junction bases left unmatched: 14. The CDR3 bases are TGTGCCAGCAGTCCCCCCCTAACAGGGGGAGTTAACAATGAGCAGTTCTTC. Amino acids: CASSPPLTGGVNNEQFF.

A few counts support this clonotype. V and J are TRBV7-2 and TRBJ1-2; 8 bases align to TRBD1. Looked up from germline, CDR1 is SGHTA and CDR2 is FQGNSA. The junction had 9 bases not matched to a gene; V was cut back by 5 bases and J by 4 bases. This CDR3 comprises 15 residues. As DNA, the CDR3 is TGTGCCAGCAGCCCCACGGGACAGGCGGTCTATGGCTACACCTTC. Translation: CASSPTGQAVYGYTF.

The CDR3 nucleotides read TGTGCCAGCAGCTTACGTGGGACTAGCGGGCCCTACGAGCAGTACTTC. Translating gives CASSLRGTSGPYEQYF. The chain couples TRBV7-3 to TRBJ2-7; 12 bases match TRBD2. Germline CDR1 reads SGHTA; CDR2 reads FQGTGA. The CDR3 has 16 amino acids. After removal of 2 bases from V and 2 bases from J, the junction contained 4 bases not matched to a gene.

This clonotype has ten or more counts. This sequence joins TRBV28 and TRBJ1-2; possibly TRBD1 for D (5 bases). With 5 bases removed from V and 8 bases from J, the gap between germline ends came to 9 bases. The CDR3 has 11 residues. The germline V gene has CDR1 MDHEN and CDR2 SYDVKM. This CDR3 reads CASSRDWGYTF. In nucleotides, the CDR3 is TGTGCCAGCAGTAGGGACTGGGGCTACACCTTC.

As DNA, the CDR3 is TGTGCCAGCTCACCACCGGCTCTCACAGATACGCAGTATTTT. Its translation is CASSPPALTDTQYF. The rearrangement joins TRBV18 to TRBJ2-3, with D uncertain. V was cut by 0 bases and J by 2 bases, with 6 bases left in between. Germline assignment: CDR1 KGHSH and CDR2 LQKENI. The CDR3 sequence is 14 residues long.

The chain couples TRBV6-6 to TRBJ2-3; unclear D gene. The CDR3 has 11 residues. V was trimmed by 5 bases and J by 6 bases, leaving 6 bases between them. The germline V gene encodes CDR1 MNHNY and CDR2 SVGAGI (reference sequence). The CDR3 nucleotides are TGTGCCAGCAGTGACCCCGATACGCAGTATTTT. Its protein is CASSDPDTQYF.

This chain joins TRBV6-6 and TRBJ2-5; TRBD2 might be the D (7 bases). Germline V gene lookup returns CDR1 MNHNY and CDR2 SVGAGI (reference sequence). V shed 5 bases and J shed 11 bases, with 24 bases lying between them. This CDR3 is 15 amino acids long. The CDR3 loop is CASSPPGEGLNEQYF. Here the CDR3 DNA reads TGTGCCAGCAGTCCACCAGGGGAGGGGCTGAATGAGCAGTACTTC.

The chain carries TRBV28 and TRBJ2-1; a possible D gene is TRBD2 (5 bases). This CDR3 spans 12 amino acids. V lost 7 bases to trimming and J lost 2 bases, with 6 bases between them. CDR1 is MDHEN, CDR2 SYDVKM, per germline. The CDR3, as DNA: TGTGCCAGCATCGGGACCTACAATGAGCAGTTCTTC. This codes for CASIGTYNEQFF.

This clonotype was seen only a few times. This chain connects TRBV3-1 to TRBJ2-1; 9 nucleotides line up with TRBD1. V lost 0 bases, J lost 4 bases, and 10 bases stayed unmatched. Germline CDR1 LGHDT, CDR2 YNNKEL (reference sequence). CDR3 length: 18 amino acids. CDR3 coding DNA: TGTGCCAGCAGCCAAGATGACCCTCCGGGACAGGGATACAATGAGCAGTTCTTC. This codes for CASSQDDPPGQGYNEQFF.

In its sample, this clonotype was seen a few times. The rearrangement joins TRBV29-1 to TRBJ1-2, with TRBD1 as a possible D gene (6 bases). Trimming shortened V by 8 bases and J by 2 bases, and 9 bases separated the two germline ends. The CDR3 totals 11 residues. Germline loops: CDR1 SQVTM, CDR2 ANQGSEA. CDR3: CSHGQNYGYTF. The DNA for the CDR3 is TGCAGCCATGGACAGAACTATGGCTACACCTTC.

This chain joins TRBV9 and TRBJ2-7; 8 bases match TRBD2. The CDR3 is 15 amino acids. The germline gives CDR1 SGDLS, CDR2 YYNGEE. The V gene end was trimmed by 0 bases and the J gene end by 0 bases; junction bases not matched to a gene: 2. The CDR3 spells CASSVERGSSYEQYF. The CDR3 nucleotides are TGTGCCAGCAGCGTAGAGCGGGGGAGCTCCTACGAGCAGTACTTC.

This clonotype was counted a few times. The V and J genes are TRBV20-1 and TRBJ2-5; D unresolved. V was shortened by 2 bases and J by 5 bases, with 12 bases between the two germline ends. Germline CDR1 is DFQATT and CDR2 is SNEGSKA (reference sequence). The CDR3 spans 13 residues. In DNA form, the CDR3 reads TGCAGTGCTAGAAAGGGAACCCCCGAGACCCAGTACTTC. Translation gives CSARKGTPETQYF.

This clonotype was recorded a few times. V and J are TRBV11-2 and TRBJ1-4, with 11 nucleotides matching TRBD1. The germline V gene has CDR1 SGHAT and CDR2 FQNNGV. CDR3 length: 14 residues. V shed 6 bases, J shed 6 bases, and the junction held 3 bases outside the gene matches. The CDR3 is CASRRTGGYEKLFF. The CDR3 nucleotides read TGTGCCAGCAGGCGGACAGGGGGCTATGAAAAACTGTTTTTT. Full variable domain (rest looked up from reference TRBV11-2 and TRBJ1-4): EAGVAQSPRYKIIEKRQSVAFWCNPISGHATLYWYQQILGQGPKLLIQFQNNGVVDDSQLPKDRFSAERLKGVDSTLKIQPAKLEDSAVYLCASRRTGGYEKLFFGSGTQLSVL.

V and J are TRBV7-9 and TRBJ2-1; no clear D. The CDR3 runs to 11 residues. Germline loops: CDR1 SEHNR, CDR2 FQNEAQ (reference sequence). Between the trimmed V and J ends, which lost 6 bases and 13 bases, there was a span of 13 bases. For the CDR3, the DNA is TGTGCCAGCAGGAGGTTGGAGACCCAGTTCTTC. Protein: CASRRLETQFF.

V gene TRBV4-2 combines with J gene TRBJ2-4; 8 bases agree with TRBD2. The J call is doubtful: the DNA matches TRBJ2-7 better. Looked up from germline, CDR1 is LGHNA and CDR2 is YNFKEQ. The CDR3 sequence is 18 residues long. CDR3 region: CASSQEGGLVGAGYEQYF. The CDR3 nucleotides are TGTGCCAGCAGCCAAGAAGGGGGACTAGTGGGAGCTGGGTACGAGCAGTACTTC.

The V gene is TRBV10-3, the J gene TRBJ2-1; D possibly corresponds to TRBD2 (5 bases). The V gene lost 9 bases and the J gene lost 7 bases, with 13 bases spanning the gap. Germline CDR1 reads ENHRY; CDR2 reads SYGVKD. The CDR3 has 12 residues. CDR3 DNA sequence: TGTGCCATTCAATCCCGAGGGAATGAGCAGTTCTTC. Its translation: CAIQSRGNEQFF.

This rearrangement joins TRBV28 to TRBJ1-1; no definite D call. Germline lookup yields CDR1 MDHEN and CDR2 SYDVKM. V lost 5 bases to trimming and J lost 0 bases, with 13 bases between them. The CDR3 is made up of 15 amino acids. CDR3 residues: CASSPPGVMNTEAFF. CDR3 sequence (DNA): TGTGCCAGCAGTCCCCCTGGGGTGATGAACACTGAAGCTTTCTTT.

Concerning this clonotype: At one of its ends the junction is not consistent with the germline gene, which may arise from a read error. The genes are TRBV27 and TRBJ2-3, with 9 bases matching TRBD1. This CDR3 is 15 amino acids long. Germline loops: CDR1 MNHEY, CDR2 SMNVEV (reference sequence). The CDR3 is CASIPGQGVTGTQYF. CDR3 nucleotides: TGTGCCAGCATCCCGGGACAGGGAGTCACAGGTACGCAGTATTTT.

As regards this clonotype: Just one base apart from a much larger clone, this may be a read error. The J gene is TRBJ2-1, the V gene TRBV4-3; D not certain. Looked up from germline, CDR1 is LGHNA and CDR2 is YSLEER. The ends were cut back, 1 base at V and 10 bases at J, with 14 bases in the middle. There are 14 residues in the CDR3. CDR3 DNA: TGCGCCAGCAGCCAAGTGGGCAGTAGATACGAGCAGTTCTTC. This encodes CASSQVGSRYEQFF.

The chain links TRBV18 to TRBJ2-7; 8 nucleotides align to TRBD2. Germline values: CDR1 KGHSH, CDR2 LQKENI. Losses at the gene ends were 2 bases for V and 3 bases for J; bases not matched to a gene: 3. The CDR3 spans 14 residues. CDR3 coding DNA: TGTGCCAGCTCACCAGCGGGAGGATTCTACGAGCAGTACTTC. Translation: CASSPAGGFYEQYF.

The genes are TRBV12-5 and TRBJ2-5; TRBD2 might be the D (8 bases). V shed 6 bases and J shed 11 bases, with 31 bases lying between them. Per germline, CDR1 LGHNT and CDR2 FRNRAP. The CDR3 sequence is 17 residues long. The CDR3, as DNA: TGTGCTAGTGGCCCACCTAGGGGGCTAGCGGGTACCAATGAGCAGTACTTC. It yields the protein CASGPPRGLAGTNEQYF.

This clonotype showed up just a few times. V is TRBV5-1 and J is TRBJ1-1; no clear D gene. The CDR3 runs to 14 residues. V lost 0 bases, J lost 2 bases, and 8 bases lay in between. The germline gives CDR1 SGHRS, CDR2 YFSETQ. The CDR3 reads CASSLDRVNTEAFF. The CDR3 DNA follows: TGCGCCAGCAGCTTGGACAGAGTAAACACTGAAGCTTTCTTT.

As to this clonotype: This clone may be a read error of a much larger clone one base away. The rearrangement links TRBV4-2 to TRBJ1-5; the D gene is possibly TRBD1 (6 bases). Germline V gene data show CDR1 as LGHNA and CDR2 as YNFKEQ. The CDR3 length is 15 residues. Here the CDR3 reads CASGQEKQGHQPQHF. The CDR3, as DNA: TGTGCCAGCGGCCAAGAGAAGCAGGGGCATCAGCCCCAGCATTTT.

This clonotype is a singleton in its sample. This chain links TRBV7-9 with TRBJ2-1; 7 bases align to TRBD1. Unmatched junction bases numbered 7, after V lost 3 bases and J lost 5 bases. The V gene's germline CDR1 is SEHNR and CDR2 FQNEAQ (reference sequence). This CDR3 is 15 amino acids long. The CDR3 here is CASSFFRGNDNEQFF. The DNA of the CDR3 is TGTGCCAGCAGCTTTTTCAGGGGGAATGACAATGAGCAGTTCTTC.

This clonotype has a handful of counts. The chain employs TRBV27 and TRBJ2-5; tentatively, D is TRBD1 or TRBD2 (6 bases each). CDR1 and CDR2 from the germline V gene are MNHEY and SMNVEV (reference sequence). CDR3 length: 13 residues. Trimming pared 5 bases from V and 5 bases from J, leaving 12 bases between. In DNA, the CDR3 is TGTGCCAGCAGTGTAAGGGGGAGGGAGACCCAGTACTTC. This codes for CASSVRGRETQYF.

This clonotype has just one count. This chain links TRBV5-4 with TRBJ2-6; maybe TRBD2 (6 bases). Germline-derived CDR1 and CDR2 are SGHNT and YYREEE (reference sequence). The CDR3 consists of 24 residues. Trimming pared 1 base from V and 1 base from J, leaving 33 bases between. CDR3 region: CASSLIWFPILTGPGRSGANVLTF. The CDR3 region has the DNA TGTGCCAGCAGCTTGATCTGGTTTCCCATACTCACGGGCCCCGGGAGATCTGGGGCCAACGTCCTGACTTTC.

In this sample, this clonotype turned up a few times. The CDR3, as DNA: TGCGCCAGCAGCTTGGCTCACCAAACCGGGACTACCCATACCTTGAGCACAGATACGCAGTATTTT. Translation: CASSLAHQTGTTHTLSTDTQYF. V gene TRBV5-1 combines with J gene TRBJ2-3, with 7 bases aligning to TRBD2. The CDR3 loop spans 22 amino acids. Losses at the gene ends were 0 bases for V and 0 bases for J; bases not matched to a gene: 22. Germline V CDR1 and CDR2: SGHRS, YFSETQ.

This clonotype was seen only once. This chain uses TRBV27 with TRBJ1-1; TRBD1 is a possible D gene (5 bases). CDR1 and CDR2 (germline): MNHEY, SMNVEV (reference sequence). V dropped 6 bases and J dropped 4 bases, with 18 bases sitting between them. The CDR3 has 15 amino acids. Here the CDR3 reads CASSWGGDGGTEAFF. CDR3 in DNA: TGTGCCAGCAGCTGGGGGGGGGATGGCGGCACTGAAGCTTTCTTT.

As regards this clonotype: One end of the junction is discordant with germline, which a read error may explain. This rearrangement joins TRBV20-1 to TRBJ1-2; D is unclear. Germline loops: CDR1 DFQATT, CDR2 SNEGSKA (reference sequence). The CDR3 is 12 amino acids. The CDR3 sequence is CSAKPVLYGNTF. The CDR3 region has the DNA TGCAGTGCTAAACCAGTGCTCTATGGCAACACCTTC.